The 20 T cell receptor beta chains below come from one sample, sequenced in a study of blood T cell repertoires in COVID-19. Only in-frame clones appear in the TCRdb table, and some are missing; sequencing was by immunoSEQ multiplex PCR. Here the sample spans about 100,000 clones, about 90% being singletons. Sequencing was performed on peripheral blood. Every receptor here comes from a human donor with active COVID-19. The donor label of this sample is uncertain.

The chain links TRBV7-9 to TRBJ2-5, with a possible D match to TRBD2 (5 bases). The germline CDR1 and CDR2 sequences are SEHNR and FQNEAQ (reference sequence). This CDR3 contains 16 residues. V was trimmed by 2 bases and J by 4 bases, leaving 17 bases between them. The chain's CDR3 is CASSLRSAGLPETQYF. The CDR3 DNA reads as TGTGCCAGCAGCTTAAGGTCCGCGGGTCTACCAGAGACCCAGTACTTC. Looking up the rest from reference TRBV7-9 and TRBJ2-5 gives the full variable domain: DTGVSQNPRHKITKRGQNVTFRCDPISEHNRLYWYRQTLGQGPEFLTYFQNEAQLEKSRLLSDRFSAERPKGSFSTLEIQRTEQGDSAMYLCASSLRSAGLPETQYFGPGTRLLVL.

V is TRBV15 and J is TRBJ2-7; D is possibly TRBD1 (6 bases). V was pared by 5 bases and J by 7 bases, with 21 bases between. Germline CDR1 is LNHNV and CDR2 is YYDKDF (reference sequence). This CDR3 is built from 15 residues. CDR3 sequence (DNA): TGTGCCACCAGCGCCCTAGGAACAGGGCTGGAGGAGCAGTACTTC. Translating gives CATSALGTGLEEQYF.

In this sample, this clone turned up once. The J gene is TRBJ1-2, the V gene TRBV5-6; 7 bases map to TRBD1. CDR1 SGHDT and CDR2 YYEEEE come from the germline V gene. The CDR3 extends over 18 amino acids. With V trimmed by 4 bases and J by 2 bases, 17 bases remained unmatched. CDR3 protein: CASSQIPRQGRLNYGYTF. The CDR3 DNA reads TGTGCCAGCAGCCAAATTCCGAGACAGGGCCGACTAAACTATGGCTACACCTTC.

CDR3 in amino acids: CASSVGGQRGTFQETQYF. CDR3 in DNA: TGTGCCAGCAGCGTAGGTGGCCAGCGGGGGACTTTCCAAGAGACCCAGTACTTC. V and J are TRBV9 and TRBJ2-5, with 8 bases lining up with TRBD2. Germline V gives CDR1 SGDLS, CDR2 YYNGEE. The CDR3 is 18 residues long. J lost 1 base, V lost 0 bases, and 11 bases had no gene match.

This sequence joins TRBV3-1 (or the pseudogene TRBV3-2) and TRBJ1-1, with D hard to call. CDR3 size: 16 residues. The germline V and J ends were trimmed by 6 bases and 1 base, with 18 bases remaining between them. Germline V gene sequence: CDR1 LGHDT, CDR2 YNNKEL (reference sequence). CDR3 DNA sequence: TGTGCCAGCAGGCCTTTCTTGGCTTCTCGGAACACTGAAGCTTTCTTT. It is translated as CASRPFLASRNTEAFF.

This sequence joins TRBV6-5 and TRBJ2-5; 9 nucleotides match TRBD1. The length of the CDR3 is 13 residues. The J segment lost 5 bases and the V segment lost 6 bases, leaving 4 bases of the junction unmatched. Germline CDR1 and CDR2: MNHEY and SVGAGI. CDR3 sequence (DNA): TGTGCCAGCAGGGGACAGGGAACGGAGACCCAGTACTTC. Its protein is CASRGQGTETQYF.

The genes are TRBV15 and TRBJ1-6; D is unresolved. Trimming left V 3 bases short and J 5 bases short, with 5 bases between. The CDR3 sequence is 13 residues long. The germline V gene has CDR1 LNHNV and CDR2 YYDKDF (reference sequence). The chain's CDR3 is CATSSLDNSPLHF. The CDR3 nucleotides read TGTGCCACCAGCAGCCTTGATAATTCACCCCTCCACTTT.

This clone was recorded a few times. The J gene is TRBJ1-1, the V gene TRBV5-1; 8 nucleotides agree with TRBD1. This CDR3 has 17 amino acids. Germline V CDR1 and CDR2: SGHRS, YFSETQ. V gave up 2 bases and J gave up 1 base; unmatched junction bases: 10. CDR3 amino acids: CASSLGGTGGANTEAFF. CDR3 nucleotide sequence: TGCGCCAGCAGCTTAGGCGGGACAGGAGGCGCGAACACTGAAGCTTTCTTT. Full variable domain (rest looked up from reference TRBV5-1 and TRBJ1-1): KAGVTQTPRYLIKTRGQQVTLSCSPISGHRSVSWYQQTPGQGLQFLFEYFSETQRNKGNFPGRFSGRQFSNSRSEMNVSTLELGDSALYLCASSLGGTGGANTEAFFGQGTRLTVV.

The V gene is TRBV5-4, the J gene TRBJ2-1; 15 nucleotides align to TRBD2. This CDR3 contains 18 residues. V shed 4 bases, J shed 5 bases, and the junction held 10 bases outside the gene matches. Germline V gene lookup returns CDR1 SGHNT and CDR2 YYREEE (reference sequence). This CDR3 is CASSLQRTSGGANNEQFF. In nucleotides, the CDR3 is TGTGCCAGCAGCCTACAAAGGACTAGCGGGGGGGCCAACAATGAGCAGTTCTTC.

The CDR3 region has the DNA TGTGCCAGTAGTATGAGTCTTGGAGAGGGTCAGCCCCAGCATTTT. It translates to CASSMSLGEGQPQHF. The rearrangement joins TRBV19 to TRBJ1-5, with D hard to call. CDR3 length: 15 amino acids. Germline loops: CDR1 LNHDA, CDR2 SQIVND (reference sequence). V lost 3 bases, J lost 6 bases, and 15 bases lay in between.

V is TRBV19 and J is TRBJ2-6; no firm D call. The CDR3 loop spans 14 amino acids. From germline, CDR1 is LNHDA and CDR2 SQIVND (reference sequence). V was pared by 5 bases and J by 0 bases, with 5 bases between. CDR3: CASSASSGANVLTF. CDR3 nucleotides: TGTGCCAGTAGTGCGAGCTCTGGGGCCAACGTCCTGACTTTC.

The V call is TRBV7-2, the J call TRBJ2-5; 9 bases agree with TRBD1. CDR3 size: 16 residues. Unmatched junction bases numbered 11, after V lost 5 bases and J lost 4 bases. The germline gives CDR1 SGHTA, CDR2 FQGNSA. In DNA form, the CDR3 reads TGTGCCAGCAGCCCCCAGGACAGGGGAGGTGGAGAGACCCAGTACTTC. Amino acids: CASSPQDRGGGETQYF.

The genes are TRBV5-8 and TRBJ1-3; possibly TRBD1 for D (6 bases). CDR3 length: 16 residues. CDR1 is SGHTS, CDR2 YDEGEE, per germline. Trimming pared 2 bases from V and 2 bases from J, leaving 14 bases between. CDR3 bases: TGTGCCAGCAGCTTATTCAGGGGTGGCACTGGAAACACCATATATTTT. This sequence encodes CASSLFRGGTGNTIYF.

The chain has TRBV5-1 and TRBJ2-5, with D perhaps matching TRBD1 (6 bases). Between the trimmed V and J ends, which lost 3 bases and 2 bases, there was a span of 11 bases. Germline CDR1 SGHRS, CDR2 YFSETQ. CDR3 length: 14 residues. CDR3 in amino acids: CASSSQGPQETQYF. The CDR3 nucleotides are TGCGCCAGCAGCTCACAGGGACCTCAAGAGACCCAGTACTTC. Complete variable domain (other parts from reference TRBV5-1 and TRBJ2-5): KAGVTQTPRYLIKTRGQQVTLSCSPISGHRSVSWYQQTPGQGLQFLFEYFSETQRNKGNFPGRFSGRQFSNSRSEMNVSTLELGDSALYLCASSSQGPQETQYFGPGTRLLVL.

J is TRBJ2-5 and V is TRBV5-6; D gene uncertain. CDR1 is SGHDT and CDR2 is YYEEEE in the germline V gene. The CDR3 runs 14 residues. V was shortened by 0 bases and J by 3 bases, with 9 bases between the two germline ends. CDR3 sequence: CASSLVRREETQYF. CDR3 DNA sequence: TGTGCCAGCAGCTTGGTTAGGAGAGAAGAGACCCAGTACTTC.

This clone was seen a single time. The chain's CDR3 is CASSFEGVEGYTF. CDR3 DNA: TGTGCCAGCAGTTTCGAGGGTGTGGAGGGCTACACCTTC. The rearrangement links TRBV12-3 or TRBV12-4 to TRBJ1-2, with D uncertain. The CDR3 totals 13 residues. V lost 3 bases to trimming and J lost 8 bases, with 13 bases between them.

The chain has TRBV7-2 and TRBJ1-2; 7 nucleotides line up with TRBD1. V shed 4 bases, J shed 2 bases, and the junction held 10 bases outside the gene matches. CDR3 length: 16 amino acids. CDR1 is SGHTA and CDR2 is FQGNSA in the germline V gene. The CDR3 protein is CASSSDRQGGNYGYTF. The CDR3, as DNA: TGTGCCAGCAGCTCGGATAGACAGGGAGGAAACTATGGCTACACCTTC.

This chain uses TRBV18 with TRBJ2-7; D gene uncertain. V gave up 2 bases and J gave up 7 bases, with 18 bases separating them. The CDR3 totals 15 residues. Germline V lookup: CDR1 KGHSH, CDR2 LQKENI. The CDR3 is CASSPDSIPGVEQYF. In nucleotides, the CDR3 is TGTGCCAGCTCACCAGACTCCATCCCGGGTGTTGAGCAGTACTTC.

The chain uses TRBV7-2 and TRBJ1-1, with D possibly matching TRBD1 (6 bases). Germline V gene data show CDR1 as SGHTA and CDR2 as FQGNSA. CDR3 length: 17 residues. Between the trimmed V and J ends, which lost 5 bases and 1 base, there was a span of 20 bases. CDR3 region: CASSIRGGAAPNTEAFF. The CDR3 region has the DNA TGTGCCAGCAGCATACGGGGGGGGGCTGCCCCGAACACTGAAGCTTTCTTT.

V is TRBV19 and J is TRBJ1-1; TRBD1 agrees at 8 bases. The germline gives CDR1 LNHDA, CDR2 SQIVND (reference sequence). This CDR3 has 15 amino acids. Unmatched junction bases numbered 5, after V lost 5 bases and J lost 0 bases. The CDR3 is CASSPQGGMNTEAFF. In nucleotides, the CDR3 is TGTGCCAGTAGTCCACAGGGGGGAATGAACACTGAAGCTTTCTTT.